Following are 30 T cell receptor beta chains from one sample sequenced in a study of blood T cell repertoires in COVID-19. Profiling relied on immunoSEQ multiplex PCR, and the TCRdb table lists in-frame clones only, not all of them. This table holds over 350,000 clones, 85% to 90% found once. The material sequenced was PBMCs or T cells enriched from blood (not recorded which). Receptor source: a woman aged 25-40 years with acute COVID-19.

The V call is TRBV4-1, the J call TRBJ1-6; D call uncertain. The CDR3 loop spans 12 amino acids. Germline CDR1 MGHRA, CDR2 YSYEKL. V was pared by 1 base and J by 8 bases, with 3 bases between. Here the CDR3 DNA reads TGCGCCAGCAGCCAAGTCTATTCACCCCTCCACTTT. Translation: CASSQVYSPLHF.

The chain recombines TRBV4-1 with TRBJ2-1; 8 nucleotides agree with TRBD1. V was clipped by 0 bases and J by 8 bases; unmatched bases: 9. CDR1 and CDR2 from the germline V gene are MGHRA and YSYEKL. CDR3 length: 16 residues. CDR3 sequence reads: CASSQEGRGREDEQFF. CDR3 DNA: TGCGCCAGCAGCCAAGAGGGCAGGGGGCGCGAGGATGAGCAGTTCTTC.

This clone came up once. This chain uses TRBV2 with TRBJ1-3; maybe TRBD1 (6 bases). The CDR3 totals 15 residues. CDR1 is SNHLY and CDR2 is FYNNEI in the germline V gene. V lost 4 bases, J lost 3 bases, and 13 bases lay in between. Written as DNA, the CDR3 is TGTGCCAGCAGTGGGGGCAGGGGTGGTGGAAACACCATATATTTT. Its translation is CASSGGRGGGNTIYF.

V and J are TRBV6-5 and TRBJ2-7; D unresolved. Germline assignment: CDR1 MNHEY and CDR2 SVGAGI. Trimming pared 2 bases from V and 2 bases from J, leaving 13 bases between. CDR3 size: 15 residues. Here the CDR3 DNA reads TGTGCCAGCAGTTACGGGCCACTTGGGCCCTACGAGCAGTACTTC. Translation gives CASSYGPLGPYEQYF.

The CDR3 loop reads CASSQGHGDTQYF. The CDR3 region has the DNA TGCGCCAGCAGCCAAGGTCACGGAGATACGCAGTATTTT. The chain carries TRBV4-1 and TRBJ2-3; D unclear. The V end was cut by 1 base, the J end by 5 bases, with 7 bases between. This CDR3 contains 13 residues. Germline V gene sequence: CDR1 MGHRA, CDR2 YSYEKL.

This chain uses TRBV12-3 or TRBV12-4 with TRBJ1-2; 7 bases fit TRBD1. The CDR3 consists of 13 residues. Trimming cost V 3 bases and J 8 bases; bases outside gene matches: 6. The CDR3 coding sequence is TGTGCCAGCAGTTTCGGGACAGTCTCGGGCTACACCTTC. Protein sequence: CASSFGTVSGYTF.

The chain joins TRBV24-1 to TRBJ2-7, with 9 positions matching TRBD1. Germline V CDR1 and CDR2: KGHDR, SFDVKD. V lost 9 bases and J lost 0; bases outside the gene matches: 5. CDR3 length: 14 amino acids. CDR3 protein: CATEDRGSSYEQYF. CDR3 DNA sequence: TGTGCCACCGAGGACAGGGGTTCCTCCTACGAGCAGTACTTC.

This clone has just one count. The chain uses TRBV7-2 and TRBJ2-3; maybe TRBD2 (6 bases). The CDR3 loop spans 15 amino acids. V was clipped by 5 bases and J by 0 bases, with 12 bases between them. Germline V gene sequence: CDR1 SGHTA, CDR2 FQGNSA. CDR3 coding DNA: TGTGCCAGCAGCCCAAGCGGGTTTAGCACAGATACGCAGTATTTT. Its protein is CASSPSGFSTDTQYF.

CDR3 sequence (DNA): TGTGCCAGTAGTATAGGAAAACAGGGATATGGCTACACCTTC. It translates to CASSIGKQGYGYTF. V gene TRBV19 combines with J gene TRBJ1-2; a weak D match, TRBD1 (6 bases). CDR1 and CDR2 from the germline V gene are LNHDA and SQIVND (reference sequence). The CDR3 has 14 amino acids. V lost 1 base to trimming and J lost 5 bases, with 11 bases between them.

This chain connects TRBV24-1 to TRBJ2-7; 9 bases line up with TRBD2. Germline-derived CDR1 and CDR2 are KGHDR and SFDVKD. V dropped 7 bases and J dropped 0; count of bases not matched to a gene: 18. CDR3 length: 19 residues. This CDR3 reads CATSGMGLAGLTSSYEQYF. In DNA, the CDR3 is TGTGCCACCAGCGGCATGGGGCTAGCGGGGCTGACAAGCTCCTACGAGCAGTACTTC.

The chain employs TRBV7-8 and TRBJ1-1; D possibly corresponds to TRBD1 (6 bases). Germline lookup yields CDR1 SGHVS and CDR2 FQNEAQ. The CDR3 covers 10 residues. V was trimmed by 8 bases and J by 10 bases, leaving 11 bases between them. The CDR3 DNA follows: TGTGCCAGCCAGGGGAAAGTAGCTTTCTTT. Translating it yields CASQGKVAFF. The variable domain in full, with the rest retrieved from reference TRBV7-8 and TRBJ1-1, is GAGVSQSPRYKVAKRGQDVALRCDPISGHVSLFWYQQALGQGPEFLTYFQNEAQLDKSGLPSDRFFAERPEGSVSTLKIQRTQQEDSAVYLCASQGKVAFFGQGTRLTVV.

V is TRBV6-5 and J is TRBJ2-7; D gene uncertain. The germline CDR1 and CDR2 sequences are MNHEY and SVGAGI. Trimming took off 5 bases at V and 2 bases at J, with 7 bases between the two ends. This CDR3 comprises 12 residues. The CDR3 DNA reads as TGTGCCAGCAGTAACTATACCTACGAGCAGTACTTC. This codes for CASSNYTYEQYF.

The CDR3, as DNA: TGCGCCAGCAGCTTGTTACGGGGTGAAGAGACCCAGTACTTC. Translated, it gives CASSLLRGEETQYF. This chain links TRBV5-1 with TRBJ2-5, with a tentative D call TRBD2 (5 bases). Germline assignment: CDR1 SGHRS and CDR2 YFSETQ. V was cut by 1 base and J by 3 bases, with 10 bases left in between. The CDR3 is 14 residues long.

This chain uses TRBV4-1 with TRBJ1-2; 9 bases are a match to TRBD1. CDR1 and CDR2 from the germline V gene are MGHRA and YSYEKL. CDR3 length: 15 amino acids. V was pared by 1 base and J by 3 bases, with 3 bases of the junction left unmatched. The CDR3 here is CASSQGDRDYYGYTF. In DNA form, the CDR3 reads TGCGCCAGCAGCCAAGGGGACAGGGACTACTATGGCTACACCTTC.

This clone was seen only a few times. The gene calls are TRBV19 and TRBJ1-3; no reliable D call. The germline CDR1 and CDR2 sequences are LNHDA and SQIVND (reference sequence). CDR3 length: 15 residues. Deletions cut 3 bases from V and 0 bases from J, with 9 bases between. The DNA for the CDR3 is TGTGCCAGTAGTATTTGGCGGGGCTCTGGAAACACCATATATTTT. Translation: CASSIWRGSGNTIYF.

This clone was detected only once. The V and J genes are TRBV15 and TRBJ2-1, with 10 nucleotides matching TRBD1. This CDR3 has 15 residues. CDR1 and CDR2 from the germline V gene are LNHNV and YYDKDF (reference sequence). The V and J ends lost 8 bases and 4 bases, in that order; junction bases with no gene match: 8. CDR3 coding DNA: TGTGCCACCGGACCGGACAGGGGGGCGTACAATGAGCAGTTCTTC. This gives the protein CATGPDRGAYNEQFF. Full variable domain (missing parts from reference TRBV15 and TRBJ2-1): DAMVIQNPRYQVTQFGKPVTLSCSQTLNHNVMYWYQQKSSQAPKLLFHYYDKDFNNEADTPDNFQSRRPNTSFCFLDIRSPGLGDTAMYLCATGPDRGAYNEQFFGPGTRLTVL.

The gene calls are TRBV20-1 and TRBJ2-7; perhaps TRBD1 as D (5 bases). Germline CDR1 DFQATT, CDR2 SNEGSKA (reference sequence). This CDR3 is built from 14 residues. The V and J ends lost 3 bases and 0 bases respectively, with 12 bases between them. CDR3 in DNA: TGCAGTGCTAGTGCAGGGCCCAGCTCCTACGAGCAGTACTTC. It translates to CSASAGPSSYEQYF.

The chain joins TRBV24-1 to TRBJ2-7, with 7 bases fitting TRBD2. The V gene end was trimmed by 4 bases and the J gene end by 7 bases; junction bases not matched to a gene: 6. CDR3 size: 13 residues. CDR1 and CDR2 from the germline V gene are KGHDR and SFDVKD. Here the CDR3 DNA reads TGTGCCACCAGTGACCCTGACGGGGGGGAGCAGTACTTC. Its translation is CATSDPDGGEQYF.

Worth noting for this clone: Other DNA sequences of this sample code for an identical CDR3. The rearrangement links TRBV9 to TRBJ1-1; 8 bases fit TRBD1. V trimming: 0 bases; J trimming: 4 bases; junction bases outside the gene matches: 2. This CDR3 comprises 14 residues. Germline V gene lookup returns CDR1 SGDLS and CDR2 YYNGEE. This CDR3 is CASSVGDRGTEAFF. The CDR3 DNA reads as TGTGCCAGCAGCGTAGGTGACAGGGGCACTGAAGCTTTCTTT.

The chain combines TRBV7-2 with TRBJ2-7; no definite D call. The V end was cut by 5 bases, the J end by 3 bases, with 11 bases between. The CDR3 length is 13 residues. CDR1 and CDR2 (germline): SGHTA, FQGNSA. The DNA for the CDR3 is TGTGCCAGCAGCAGAGACAACAACTACGAGCAGTACTTC. Protein sequence: CASSRDNNYEQYF.

As regards this clone: The DNA is omitted, as the CDR3 cannot be located on it reliably, and the CDR3 follows TCRdb's listing. The chain combines TRBV21-1 with TRBJ2-4; TRBD2 is taken as the D call from the table, unchecked against the DNA. TRBV21-1 is listed as a pseudogene. The CDR3 is 17 amino acids long, termini counted. This CDR3 reads CASSKMAPFGRGNIQYF.

The chain combines TRBV18 with TRBJ2-2; 7 bases map to TRBD1. The germline gives CDR1 KGHSH, CDR2 LQKENI. The CDR3 runs to 16 residues. J lost 3 bases, V lost 1 base, and 5 bases had no gene match. Written as DNA, the CDR3 is TGTGCCAGCTCACCACTAACAGGGGCGGACACCGGGGAGCTGTTTTTT. This gives the protein CASSPLTGADTGELFF.

This clone has a handful of counts. The gene calls are TRBV14 and TRBJ2-1, with TRBD2 matching 9 bases. V lost 4 bases to trimming and J lost 6 bases; unmatched junction nucleotides: 10. This CDR3 region has 16 residues. From germline, CDR1 is SGHDN and CDR2 FVKESK. CDR3 protein: CASSPSGGTYVNEQFF. CDR3 nucleotides: TGTGCCAGCAGCCCCAGCGGGGGGACGTATGTCAATGAGCAGTTCTTC.

The chain combines TRBV5-6 with TRBJ2-2; 10 positions agree with TRBD2. Germline V gene sequence: CDR1 SGHDT, CDR2 YYEEEE. V lost 4 bases and J lost 1; bases outside the gene matches: 4. The CDR3 contains 16 residues. CDR3 in DNA: TGTGCCAGCAGCACTATAGCGGGGGGGAACACCGGGGAGCTGTTTTTT. Translation gives CASSTIAGGNTGELFF.

The rearrangement links TRBV29-1 to TRBJ1-1, with 7 bases fitting TRBD1. Germline CDR1 reads SQVTM; CDR2 reads ANQGSEA. The ends lost 7 bases at V and 0 bases at J; junction bases unmatched: 14. The CDR3 is 16 residues long. The CDR3 DNA reads TGCAGCGCATACAAGGGGGCTGGGATGATGAACACTGAAGCTTTCTTT. Protein sequence: CSAYKGAGMMNTEAFF. Full variable domain (remainder filled in from reference TRBV29-1 and TRBJ1-1): SAVISQKPSRDICQRGTSLTIQCQVDSQVTMMFWYRQQPGQSLTLIATANQGSEATYESGFVIDKFPISRPNLTFSTLTVSNMSPEDSSIYLCSAYKGAGMMNTEAFFGQGTRLTVV.

The chain employs TRBV5-1 and TRBJ1-6, with TRBD1 matching over 7 bases. After removal of 4 bases from V and 7 bases from J, the junction contained 2 bases not matched to a gene. This CDR3 has 13 residues. Germline CDR1 and CDR2: SGHRS and YFSETQ. The DNA of the CDR3 is TGCGCCAGCAGCCAGGACAGGAATTCACCCCTCCACTTT. Translation gives CASSQDRNSPLHF.

The DNA of the CDR3 is TGCGCCAGCAGCTTGACAGGTCGAACTGAAGCTTTCTTT. Protein: CASSLTGRTEAFF. The chain joins TRBV5-1 to TRBJ1-1; D perhaps matches TRBD1 (5 bases). The germline CDR1 and CDR2 sequences are SGHRS and YFSETQ. V was trimmed by 1 base and J by 5 bases, leaving 9 bases between them. This CDR3 region has 13 residues.

J is TRBJ1-1 and V is TRBV10-1; D call uncertain. V was cut by 5 bases and J by 7 bases, with 8 bases left in between. Germline V gives CDR1 WNHNN, CDR2 SYGVQD (reference sequence). CDR3 length: 11 amino acids. CDR3 protein: CASSLGDEAFF. CDR3 bases: TGCGCCAGCAGTTTGGGAGATGAAGCTTTCTTT.

This rearrangement joins TRBV19 to TRBJ1-6, with TRBD1 identical over 8 bases. V was clipped by 2 bases and J by 5 bases; unmatched bases: 5. Germline V gene lookup returns CDR1 LNHDA and CDR2 SQIVND (reference sequence). The CDR3 is 16 residues long. CDR3 bases: TGTGCCAGTAGTATACAGGGGGCTATGGATAATTCACCCCTCCACTTT. Its protein product is CASSIQGAMDNSPLHF.

The chain couples TRBV19 to TRBJ1-2, with 7 nucleotides matching TRBD1. The CDR3 is made up of 13 amino acids. V lost 6 bases and J lost 7; bases outside the gene matches: 8. Germline values: CDR1 LNHDA, CDR2 SQIVND (reference sequence). The CDR3 sequence: CASSLGQNSGYTF. CDR3 coding DNA: TGTGCCAGTAGCCTGGGACAGAATAGTGGCTACACCTTC.